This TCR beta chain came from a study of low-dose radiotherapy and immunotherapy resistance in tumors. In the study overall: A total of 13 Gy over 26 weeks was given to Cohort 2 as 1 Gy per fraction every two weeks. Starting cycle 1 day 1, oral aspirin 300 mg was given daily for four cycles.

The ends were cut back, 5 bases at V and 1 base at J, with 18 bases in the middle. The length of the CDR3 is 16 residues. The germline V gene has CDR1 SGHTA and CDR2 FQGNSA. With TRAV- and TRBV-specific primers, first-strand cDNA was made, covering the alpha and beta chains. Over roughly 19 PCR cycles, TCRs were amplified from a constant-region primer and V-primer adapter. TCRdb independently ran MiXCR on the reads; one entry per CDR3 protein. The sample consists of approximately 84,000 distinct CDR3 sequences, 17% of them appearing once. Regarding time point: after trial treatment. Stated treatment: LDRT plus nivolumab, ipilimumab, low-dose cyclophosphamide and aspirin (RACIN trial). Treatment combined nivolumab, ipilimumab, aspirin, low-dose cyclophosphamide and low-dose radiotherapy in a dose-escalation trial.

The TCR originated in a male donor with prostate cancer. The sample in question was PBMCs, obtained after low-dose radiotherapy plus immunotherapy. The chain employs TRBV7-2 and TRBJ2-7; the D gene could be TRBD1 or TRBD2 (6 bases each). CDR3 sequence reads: CASSPLPGGPSYEQYF. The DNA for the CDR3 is TGTGCCAGCAGCCCGCTCCCCGGGGGCCCTTCCTACGAGCAGTACTTC.